Listed below are T cell receptor beta chains from one sample, sequenced in a study of OX40 agonist ivuxolimab in advanced cancers. TCRdb's copy holds only in-frame clones and misses some; the assay was immunoSEQ multiplex PCR. The data show 74,000 or so clones, 90% to 95% seen once. Sequences were derived from CD4+ or CD8+ T cells sorted from blood, sampled in a trial of the OX40 agonist ivuxolimab. These receptors all come from an adult with an advanced solid tumor such as melanoma, head and neck, liver or kidney cancer. The CDR3 runs from the conserved cysteine through the conserved F or W. D genes are given only for firm matches. Part of the rows lack a size; the others show once, few, many or a class for expanded clones.

d_gene: NA; v_gene: TRBV4-1; abundance: NA; j_gene: TRBJ1-2; CDR3aa: CASSQEGQAYGYTF; CDR3nt: TGCGCCAGCAGCCAAGAGGGACAAGCCTATGGCTACACCTTC
d_gene: TRBD1; v_gene: TRBV13; abundance: NA; j_gene: TRBJ1-2; CDR3aa: CASSLPRGQTNNYGYTF; CDR3nt: TGTGCCAGCAGCTTACCCAGGGGACAGACCAATAACTATGGCTACACCTTC
d_gene: NA; v_gene: TRBV4-3; abundance: NA; j_gene: TRBJ2-7; CDR3aa: CASSQESTDSYEQYF; CDR3nt: TGCGCCAGCAGCCAAGAGTCTACGGACTCCTACGAGCAGTACTTC
d_gene: NA; v_gene: TRBV7-9; abundance: NA; j_gene: TRBJ2-3; CDR3aa: CASSPPHGGALDTQYF; CDR3nt: TGTGCCAGCAGCCCCCCACATGGGGGCGCATTGGATACGCAGTATTTT
d_gene: NA; v_gene: TRBV7-2; abundance: NA; j_gene: TRBJ2-5; CDR3aa: CASSLGGLWETQYF; CDR3nt: TGTGCCAGCAGCTTGGGGGGGCTTTGGGAGACCCAGTACTTC
d_gene: TRBD1; v_gene: TRBV28; abundance: NA; j_gene: TRBJ2-3; CDR3aa: CASRGTGGLDTQYF; CDR3nt: TGTGCCAGCCGGGGAACAGGGGGCCTAGATACGCAGTATTTT
d_gene: NA; v_gene: TRBV15; abundance: NA; j_gene: TRBJ1-5; CDR3aa: CATSILGSNQPQHF; CDR3nt: TGTGCCACCAGCATATTGGGAAGCAATCAGCCCCAGCATTTT
d_gene: NA; v_gene: TRBV9; abundance: NA; j_gene: TRBJ2-5; CDR3aa: CASSAGQGGSLTQYF; CDR3nt: TGTGCCAGCAGCGCCGGACAGGGAGGGTCATTGACCCAGTACTTC
d_gene: NA; v_gene: TRBV18; abundance: NA; j_gene: TRBJ2-7; CDR3aa: CASSGRESSYEQYF; CDR3nt: TGTGCCAGCTCAGGCAGGGAAAGTTCCTACGAGCAGTACTTC
d_gene: TRBD2; v_gene: TRBV4-3; abundance: NA; j_gene: TRBJ2-3; CDR3aa: CASSQVRSGGTQYF; CDR3nt: TGCGCCAGCAGCCAAGTAAGGAGCGGGGGGACGCAGTATTTT
d_gene: TRBD2; v_gene: TRBV13; abundance: NA; j_gene: TRBJ2-1; CDR3aa: CASTPGGGPYNEQFF; CDR3nt: TGTGCCAGCACCCCCGGGGGGGGGCCATACAATGAGCAGTTCTTC
d_gene: TRBD1; v_gene: TRBV11-2; abundance: NA; j_gene: TRBJ2-3; CDR3aa: CASSLADRVGTDTQYF; CDR3nt: TGTGCCAGCAGCTTAGCGGACAGGGTGGGGACAGATACGCAGTATTTT
d_gene: TRBD2; v_gene: TRBV11-2; abundance: NA; j_gene: TRBJ2-3; CDR3aa: CASYSGGGTDTQYF; CDR3nt: TGTGCCAGCTACAGCGGGGGAGGCACAGATACGCAGTATTTT
d_gene: TRBD1; v_gene: TRBV6-5; abundance: NA; j_gene: TRBJ2-7; CDR3aa: CASSYKGASSYEQYF; CDR3nt: TGTGCCAGCAGTTATAAGGGGGCATCCTCCTACGAGCAGTACTTC
d_gene: TRBD1; v_gene: TRBV5-8; abundance: NA; j_gene: TRBJ1-2; CDR3aa: CASKLGTGLYGYTF; CDR3nt: TGTGCCAGCAAGTTGGGGACAGGATTATATGGCTACACCTTC
d_gene: NA; v_gene: TRBV7-9; abundance: NA; j_gene: TRBJ1-3; CDR3aa: CASTDAGNTIYF; CDR3nt: TGTGCCAGTACGGACGCTGGAAACACCATATATTTT
d_gene: NA; v_gene: TRBV27; abundance: once; j_gene: TRBJ2-6; CDR3aa: CASSLVGQLGANVLTF; CDR3nt: TGTGCCAGCAGTTTGGTGGGGCAGTTGGGGGCCAACGTCCTGACTTTC
d_gene: TRBD2; v_gene: TRBV4-3; abundance: NA; j_gene: TRBJ2-2; CDR3aa: CASSQGPVLAGLRTGELFF; CDR3nt: TGCGCCAGCAGCCAAGGACCTGTTTTAGCGGGGTTACGTACCGGGGAGCTGTTTTTT
d_gene: TRBD2; v_gene: TRBV19; abundance: NA; j_gene: TRBJ2-1; CDR3aa: CASTGLEKNEQFF; CDR3nt: TGTGCCAGTACGGGACTAGAGAAGAATGAGCAGTTCTTC
d_gene: TRBD2; v_gene: TRBV5-1; abundance: NA; j_gene: TRBJ2-5; CDR3aa: CASSLAGGQETQYF; CDR3nt: TGCGCCAGCAGCTTAGCGGGGGGGCAAGAGACCCAGTACTTC
d_gene: TRBD1; v_gene: TRBV5-5; abundance: NA; j_gene: TRBJ1-5; CDR3aa: CASSLRTGGNQPQHF; CDR3nt: TGTGCCAGCAGCCTGCGGACAGGGGGCAATCAGCCCCAGCATTTT
d_gene: TRBD1; v_gene: TRBV5-4; abundance: NA; j_gene: TRBJ2-5; CDR3aa: CASRDGQVMYQETQYF; CDR3nt: TGTGCCAGCAGGGACGGACAGGTCATGTACCAAGAGACCCAGTACTTC
d_gene: NA; v_gene: TRBV29-1; abundance: NA; j_gene: TRBJ2-6; CDR3aa: CSVALGTGANVLTF; CDR3nt: TGCAGCGTTGCTTTAGGGACCGGGGCCAACGTCCTGACTTTC
d_gene: TRBD1; v_gene: TRBV4-1; abundance: NA; j_gene: TRBJ1-1; CDR3aa: CASSQDRDRVRDTEAFF; CDR3nt: TGCGCCAGCAGCCAGGACCGGGACAGGGTGAGGGACACTGAAGCTTTCTTT
d_gene: TRBD1; v_gene: TRBV28; abundance: once; j_gene: TRBJ2-5; CDR3aa: CASSLRDREEEYQETQYF; CDR3nt: TGTGCCAGCAGTTTAAGGGACAGGGAGGAGGAGTACCAAGAGACCCAGTACTTC
d_gene: NA; v_gene: TRBV5-5; abundance: NA; j_gene: TRBJ2-7; CDR3aa: CASSFEPGRLPYEQYF; CDR3nt: TGTGCCAGCAGCTTTGAACCGGGGCGGCTACCCTACGAGCAGTACTTC
d_gene: TRBD2; v_gene: TRBV4-2; abundance: NA; j_gene: TRBJ2-1; CDR3aa: CASSQELGTSGNEQFF; CDR3nt: TGTGCCAGCAGCCAAGAACTAGGGACTAGCGGCAATGAGCAGTTCTTC
d_gene: NA; v_gene: TRBV19; abundance: NA; j_gene: TRBJ1-4; CDR3aa: CASMPTYRQSTNEKLFF; CDR3nt: TGTGCCAGCATGCCCACATACCGACAGTCAACTAATGAAAAACTGTTTTTT